The clone carrying this TCR beta chain was counted at least ten times. V lost 6 bases to trimming and J lost 2 bases, with 19 bases between them. This CDR3 spans 15 amino acids. In germline, CDR1 is SQVTM, CDR2 ANQGSEA. The time point here: pre-sensitization, week 0. Treatment described: therapeutic diphenylcyclopropenone sensitization with weekly scalp DPC. Prior to each patch test being applied, blood was drawn. TCRdb recomputed calls from the RACE reads with MiXCR, one row per CDR3 protein. The sample has 350,000 to 450,000 distinct CDR3 sequences, 4.5% to 5.5% seen once. This sample is drawn from a study of human T cells and chemical hapten exposure.

This sequence originates from a woman between 45 and 65 years old with alopecia areata. Some clones in this sample may be carry-over from other donors' samples. This chain joins TRBV29-1 and TRBJ1-1; tentative D call: TRBD1 (6 bases). Sample: whole blood, taken in connection with sensitization to the hapten diphenylcyclopropenone (DPC). CDR3 sequence reads: CSVDRSTGINTEAFF. The CDR3, as DNA: TGCAGCGTCGACAGATCAACAGGGATCAACACTGAAGCTTTCTTT.